These 25 T cell receptor beta chains originate from one sample sequenced in a study of radiation and T cells in renal cell carcinoma. Time point given: baseline pretreatment blood. Treatment reported: 15 Gy SBRT to primary tumor, nephrectomy 4 weeks later. Some clones are missing from TCRdb's copy, which holds only in-frame ones; the method was immunoSEQ multiplex PCR. The sample contains 110,000 to 150,000 clones, roughly 85% of which appear only once. This sample comprised blood, obtained from a patient whose treatment included radiotherapy and nephrectomy. The receptors here all came from a woman in her forties or fifties with renal cell carcinoma.

This chain connects TRBV6-6 to TRBJ2-5; D uncertain. V was clipped by 5 bases and J by 4 bases, with 8 bases between them. CDR1 is MNHNY, CDR2 SVGAGI, per germline (reference sequence). The CDR3 loop spans 12 amino acids. CDR3 bases: TGTGCCAGCAGTCTTAGTGGAGAGACCCAGTACTTC. Translated, it gives CASSLSGETQYF.

V is TRBV9 and J is TRBJ2-7; maybe TRBD2 (5 bases). CDR1 is SGDLS, CDR2 YYNGEE, per germline. The V and J ends lost 3 bases and 4 bases respectively, with 11 bases between them. The CDR3 is 13 residues long. CDR3 amino acids: CASSDPTSYEQYF. Here the CDR3 DNA reads TGTGCCAGCAGCGACCCCACTAGTTACGAGCAGTACTTC.

This chain links TRBV10-1 with TRBJ2-1; the D is unclear. Deletions cut 4 bases from V and 4 bases from J, with 20 bases between. In germline, CDR1 is WNHNN, CDR2 SYGVQD (reference sequence). The CDR3 length is 17 residues. The CDR3 loop reads CASSASLISSSYNEQFF. The DNA of the CDR3 is TGCGCCAGCAGTGCCTCCTTAATTTCCTCATCTTACAATGAGCAGTTCTTC.

The chain combines TRBV15 with TRBJ2-7; D not resolved. Germline-derived CDR1 and CDR2 are LNHNV and YYDKDF (reference sequence). This CDR3 is built from 16 residues. Deletions cut 5 bases from V and 0 bases from J, with 17 bases between. The chain's CDR3 is CATSRMSWGSSYEQYF. CDR3 nucleotide sequence: TGTGCCACCAGCCGGATGAGTTGGGGAAGCTCCTACGAGCAGTACTTC.

The chain links TRBV4-3 to TRBJ1-1; TRBD1 is a possible D gene (5 bases). This CDR3 comprises 15 residues. CDR1 and CDR2 (germline): LGHNA, YSLEER. V lost 2 bases and J 0 bases, leaving 10 bases between the germline ends. CDR3 in DNA: TGCGCCAGCAGCCAATCTGAGGACATGAACACTGAAGCTTTCTTT. Its translation: CASSQSEDMNTEAFF.

The V gene is TRBV6-1, the J gene TRBJ1-1; D unclear. Trimming took 5 bases from V and 11 from J, leaving 18 bases between them. In germline, CDR1 is MNHNS, CDR2 SASEGT. The CDR3 spans 13 residues. In DNA form, the CDR3 reads TGTGCCAGCAGTCCCGGACCGATCGGGGAGGCTTTCTTT. Protein: CASSPGPIGEAFF.

The V call is TRBV6-4, the J call TRBJ1-6, with D maybe TRBD1 (5 bases). CDR1 and CDR2 from the germline V gene are MRHNA and SNTAGT. There are 13 residues in the CDR3. V gave up 3 bases and J gave up 7 bases, with 7 bases separating them. The CDR3 DNA follows: TGTGCCAGCAGTGAGTCAGGGAATTCACCCCTCCACTTT. It is translated as CASSESGNSPLHF.

The chain links TRBV5-6 to TRBJ2-6; D is unclear. The CDR3 is 13 amino acids. Trimming stripped 7 bases from V and 2 bases from J, with 7 bases between. Germline V lookup: CDR1 SGHDT, CDR2 YYEEEE. As DNA, the CDR3 is TGTGCCAGCCGTAATCCTGGGGCCAACGTCCTGACTTTC. Encoded protein: CASRNPGANVLTF.

The chain couples TRBV12-5 to TRBJ1-6; D is possibly TRBD1 (6 bases). The germline gives CDR1 LGHNT, CDR2 FRNRAP. CDR3 length equals 16 residues. V was trimmed by 10 bases and J by 1 base, leaving 17 bases between them. The CDR3 bases are TGTGCTACGCCCCTGGGGGCGTCTTCCTATAATTCACCCCTCCACTTT. Residues: CATPLGASSYNSPLHF.

This sequence joins TRBV7-8 and TRBJ2-7; 8 bases fit TRBD2. V lost 1 base to trimming and J lost 4 bases; unmatched junction nucleotides: 9. The germline CDR1 and CDR2 sequences are SGHVS and FQNEAQ. The CDR3 length is 16 residues. The DNA for the CDR3 is TGTGCCAGCAGCTTAGGGGGTAGCGGGGCGACTTACGAGCAGTACTTC. As protein: CASSLGGSGATYEQYF. The whole variable domain, remainder taken from reference TRBV7-8 and TRBJ2-7, is GAGVSQSPRYKVAKRGQDVALRCDPISGHVSLFWYQQALGQGPEFLTYFQNEAQLDKSGLPSDRFFAERPEGSVSTLKIQRTQQEDSAVYLCASSLGGSGATYEQYFGPGTRLTVT.

This chain connects TRBV9 to TRBJ2-7; TRBD2 is a possible D gene (6 bases). CDR1 and CDR2 (germline): SGDLS, YYNGEE. This CDR3 comprises 14 residues. With 0 bases removed from V and 3 bases from J, the gap between germline ends came to 10 bases. CDR3 DNA: TGTGCCAGCAGCGTAGGCGGGATGGACTACGAGCAGTACTTC. Encoded protein: CASSVGGMDYEQYF. Together with reference TRBV9 and TRBJ2-7, the CDR3 gives the full variable domain: DSGVTQTPKHLITATGQRVTLRCSPRSGDLSVYWYQQSLDQGLQFLIQYYNGEERAKGNILERFSAQQFPDLHSELNLSSLELGDSALYFCASSVGGMDYEQYFGPGTRLTVT.

This chain joins TRBV6-1 and TRBJ1-1; TRBD1 aligns across 12 bases. The CDR3 extends over 17 amino acids. The V and J ends lost 4 bases and 2 bases, in that order; junction bases with no gene match: 8. CDR1 is MNHNS and CDR2 is SASEGT in the germline V gene. CDR3 sequence: CASSGPGQGAYNTEAFF. DNA for the CDR3: TGTGCCAGCAGTGGACCGGGACAGGGGGCGTACAACACTGAAGCTTTCTTT.

The gene calls are TRBV9 and TRBJ1-5, with 7 bases identical to TRBD1. CDR3 length: 14 residues. Germline V lookup: CDR1 SGDLS, CDR2 YYNGEE. The V gene end was trimmed by 6 bases and the J gene end by 7 bases; junction bases not matched to a gene: 10. CDR3 DNA: TGTGCCAGCAACACAGGGGACTCTGGACAGCCCCAGCATTTT. Translation gives CASNTGDSGQPQHF.

This chain joins TRBV7-2 and TRBJ2-6, with 9 bases that match TRBD1. Germline V gene data show CDR1 as SGHTA and CDR2 as FQGNSA. This CDR3 contains 14 residues. V dropped 9 bases and J dropped 3; count of bases not matched to a gene: 3. This CDR3 is CARTGGIGANVLTF. The CDR3 nucleotides read TGTGCCAGGACAGGGGGAATTGGGGCCAACGTCCTGACTTTC.

The V and J genes are TRBV7-7 and TRBJ1-4; 9 nucleotides line up with TRBD1. The CDR3 has 15 amino acids. With V trimmed by 2 bases and J by 5 bases, 3 bases remained unmatched. In germline, CDR1 is SSHAT, CDR2 FNYEAQ (reference sequence). This CDR3 reads CASSLTGGENEKLFF. The CDR3 DNA follows: TGTGCCAGCAGCTTAACAGGGGGCGAGAATGAAAAACTGTTTTTT. Full variable domain (missing parts from reference TRBV7-7 and TRBJ1-4): GAGVSQSPRYKVTKRGQDVTLRCDPISSHATLYWYQQALGQGPEFLTYFNYEAQPDKSGLPSDRFSAERPEGSISTLTIQRTEQRDSAMYRCASSLTGGENEKLFFGSGTQLSVL.

The chain is built from TRBV6-5 and TRBJ1-5; D is possibly TRBD1 (5 bases). Germline V CDR1 and CDR2: MNHEY, SVGAGI. The CDR3 is 14 amino acids. Trimming pared 8 bases from V and 7 bases from J, leaving 18 bases between. The chain's CDR3 is CASPREGERQPQHF. Written as DNA, the CDR3 is TGTGCCAGCCCCAGGGAGGGAGAGAGACAGCCCCAGCATTTT.

This clone was seen a handful of times. The rearrangement joins TRBV19 to TRBJ1-2; 7 bases are a match to TRBD1. The V gene's germline CDR1 is LNHDA and CDR2 SQIVND (reference sequence). The V gene end was trimmed by 4 bases and the J gene end by 1 base; junction bases not matched to a gene: 0. The CDR3 sequence is 13 residues long. CDR3 protein: CASSNRGNYGYTF. Here the CDR3 DNA reads TGTGCCAGTAGTAACAGGGGTAACTATGGCTACACCTTC.

This clone occurred once. Additional DNA sequences in this sample encode the identical CDR3. The J gene is TRBJ2-5, the V gene TRBV20-1; D unclear. CDR3 length: 10 residues. V was cut by 5 bases and J by 3 bases, with 4 bases left in between. Germline CDR1 is DFQATT and CDR2 is SNEGSKA (reference sequence). CDR3 DNA: TGCAGTGCTGGGGAAGAGACCCAGTACTTC. Encoded protein: CSAGEETQYF.

The gene calls are TRBV9 and TRBJ2-3; D gene ambiguous. V lost 4 bases and J lost 4, with 16 bases in between. The CDR3 extends over 15 amino acids. CDR1 and CDR2 (germline): SGDLS, YYNGEE. CDR3 amino acids: CASSPEISGADTQYF. For the CDR3, the DNA is TGTGCCAGCAGCCCAGAAATAAGTGGGGCAGATACGCAGTATTTT.

The chain recombines TRBV19 with TRBJ2-7; TRBD1 is a possible D gene (5 bases). This CDR3 spans 17 amino acids. Germline assignment: CDR1 LNHDA and CDR2 SQIVND (reference sequence). V gave up 3 bases and J gave up 0 bases, with 18 bases separating them. The CDR3: CASSIYDRTTYSYEQYF. The CDR3 coding sequence is TGTGCCAGTAGTATTTACGACAGAACTACTTACTCCTACGAGCAGTACTTC.

The CDR3 nucleotides are TGTGCCAGCAGCACCGGGACCGATAACTATGGCTACACCTTC. Its protein product is CASSTGTDNYGYTF. The J gene is TRBJ1-2, the V gene TRBV7-2; possible D gene TRBD1, 5 bases. This CDR3 has 14 residues. Trimming shortened V by 5 bases and J by 1 base, and 11 bases separated the two germline ends. CDR1 SGHTA and CDR2 FQGNSA come from the germline V gene.

The CDR3 here is CASIQGGSNQPQHF. In DNA form, the CDR3 reads TGTGCCAGCATCCAAGGGGGCAGTAATCAGCCCCAGCATTTT. The chain links TRBV28 to TRBJ1-5, with 7 bases identical to TRBD1. The CDR3 contains 14 residues. Trimming took 7 bases from V and 4 from J; bases not matched to a gene: 7. Germline CDR1 reads MDHEN; CDR2 reads SYDVKM. Drawing the rest from reference TRBV28 and TRBJ1-5, the complete variable domain is DVKVTQSSRYLVKRTGEKVFLECVQDMDHENMFWYRQDPGLGLRLIYFSYDVKMKEKGDIPEGYSVSREKKERFSLILESASTNQTSMYLCASIQGGSNQPQHFGDGTRLSIL.

The chain combines TRBV25-1 with TRBJ2-7; possibly TRBD2 for D (7 bases). Germline CDR1 and CDR2: MGHDK and SYGVNS. There are 15 residues in the CDR3. The V end lost 5 bases, the J end lost 5 bases, and 19 bases lay between the germline ends. The CDR3 spells CASSRGAGARHEQYF. Here the CDR3 DNA reads TGTGCCAGCAGTCGGGGGGCGGGAGCACGACACGAGCAGTACTTC.

This sequence joins TRBV7-2 and TRBJ2-3, with D perhaps matching TRBD2 (7 bases). Germline CDR1 SGHTA, CDR2 FQGNSA. The V and J ends lost 3 bases and 3 bases respectively, with 13 bases between them. This CDR3 spans 15 amino acids. The CDR3, as DNA: TGTGCCAGCAGCTTCTGGGGGGGCCGAACAGATACGCAGTATTTT. Residues: CASSFWGGRTDTQYF.

The chain joins TRBV28 to TRBJ2-7; D is possibly TRBD1 (5 bases). Trimming removed 2 bases from V and 3 bases from J, with 11 bases in between. CDR3 size: 14 residues. In germline, CDR1 is MDHEN, CDR2 SYDVKM. The CDR3, as DNA: TGTGCCAGCAGTTTAATTGCAGGGTACTACGAGCAGTACTTC. It encodes CASSLIAGYYEQYF.